This TCR beta chain stems from a study of cytomegalovirus exposure and HLA in healthy donors. Study-wide results and limits: Using a false discovery rate of 0.05, a later analysis showed that approximately 17,000 TCR beta sequences were associated with HLA alleles. The study put 150 or so TCR beta chains on its list as cytomegalovirus-associated.

Primers: 60 Vbeta forward and 13 Jbeta reverse. Libraries were prepared by immunoSEQ multiplex PCR; TCRdb keeps only in-frame clonotypes and omits some of them. The repertoire holds fewer than 140,000 clones, 82% seen once, with 1.6% in the top ten. Details on this clone: No antigen is known for it.

Trimming removed 6 bases from V and 5 bases from J; junction bases left unmatched: 1. CDR1 is MDHEN and CDR2 is SYDVKM in the germline V gene. This CDR3 has 11 residues. The genes are TRBV28 and TRBJ2-7; TRBD1 agrees at 7 bases. Sequenced material: PBMCs. This sequence originates from a man aged 45-65 years in good health and CMV-seronegative. CDR3 region: CASRTGHEQYF. As DNA, the CDR3 is TGTGCCAGCAGGACAGGGCACGAGCAGTACTTC.